The TCR beta chain described here comes from a study of T cell changes during pregnancy in multiple sclerosis. Profiled with immunoSEQ multiplex PCR; TCRdb holds only in-frame clones, not every one. This sample yields roughly 30,000 clones, of which roughly 91% are seen a single time; around 0.45% belongs to the top ten. The trim removed 7 bases at V and 4 bases at J, leaving 11 bases unmatched. Germline V gives CDR1 MNHNY, CDR2 SVGAGI (reference sequence). CDR3 length equals 15 residues. The source material was CD4+ T cells from peripheral blood mononuclear cells, sampled in the second trimester of pregnancy. The V and J genes are TRBV6-6 and TRBJ2-3; 7 nucleotides line up with TRBD1. This receptor was obtained from a female donor with multiple sclerosis, enrolled in a pregnancy study. The CDR3 spells CASTPGQAVADTQYF. In DNA, the CDR3 is TGTGCCAGCACCCCCGGACAGGCGGTTGCAGATACGCAGTATTTT.